This TCR beta chain was identified during a study of technical replicates of blood from a handful of donors. This clone was seen only once. V lost 2 bases to trimming and J lost 6 bases; unmatched junction nucleotides: 2. In germline, CDR1 is MNHEY, CDR2 SMNVEV (reference sequence). The CDR3 is 14 amino acids. Libraries were prepared by immunoSEQ multiplex PCR; TCRdb keeps only in-frame clonotypes and omits some of them. The table has approximately 79,000 clones, 85% to 95% seen once. The TCR was taken from a human donor in good health. V gene TRBV27 combines with J gene TRBJ2-3; TRBD2 matches 10 bases. Sequenced input: T cells isolated from PBMCs. CDR3 DNA: TGTGCCAGCAGTTTACTAGCGGGAGTGGATACGCAGTATTTT. This gives the protein CASSLLAGVDTQYF.